This TCR beta chain was identified during a study of identical twins. The sample holds a few counts of this clonotype. Its cognate antigen is unknown. Template switching, a step in the protocol, added a universal primer site, and cDNA carried unique molecular identifiers. TCRdb processed the 5' RACE reads anew with MiXCR; each CDR3 protein has one entry. The repertoire includes some 260,000 distinct CDR3 sequences, over 11% of them detected once, and approximately 8.2% sits in the top ten. Whole-study findings and limits: Memory repertoires showed no such pattern, whereas abundant cord blood beta clonotypes carried fewer insertions.

Donors uniformly comprised healthy Caucasians. CDR1 and CDR2 (germline): DFQATT, SNEGSKA (reference sequence). Trimming removed 5 bases from V and 1 base from J; junction bases left unmatched: 11. This CDR3 has 17 amino acids. The receptor comes from a woman aged 18-30 years in good health. The sequencing input was memory (CD45RO+) T cells sorted from blood. The rearrangement joins TRBV20-1 to TRBJ2-3; TRBD2 matches at 11 bases. The CDR3 spells CSAYTSGGLRGTDTQYF. CDR3 in DNA: TGCAGTGCTTATACTAGCGGGGGCCTCCGAGGCACAGATACGCAGTATTTT.